Shown below are 20 T cell receptor beta chains from a single sample sequenced in a study of blood T cell repertoires in COVID-19. Clones were sequenced by immunoSEQ multiplex PCR, and TCRdb holds only the in-frame ones, with some missing. The sample records around 290,000 clones, roughly 86% being singletons. The source material was PBMCs or T cells enriched from blood (not recorded which). The receptors shown here come from a woman between 18 and 29 years old who had recovered from COVID-19.

V usage is TRBV7-9 and J usage is TRBJ2-7; 9 bases map to TRBD2. Germline V CDR1 and CDR2: SEHNR, FQNEAQ (reference sequence). The V gene end was trimmed by 5 bases and the J gene end by 6 bases; junction bases not matched to a gene: 11. The CDR3 covers 15 residues. The CDR3 loop reads CASSPWASGVSEQYF. CDR3 nucleotides: TGTGCCAGCAGCCCCTGGGCTAGCGGGGTTAGCGAGCAGTACTTC.

The chain is built from TRBV12-3 or TRBV12-4 and TRBJ2-7, with a tentative D call TRBD2 (5 bases). The CDR3 is made up of 13 amino acids. V shed 6 bases and J shed 2 bases, with 11 bases lying between them. The CDR3 region is CASSPRETYEQYF. CDR3 nucleotides: TGTGCCAGCAGCCCTAGGGAGACCTACGAGCAGTACTTC.

In its sample, this clone was seen once. The chain has TRBV5-6 and TRBJ1-3; possible D gene TRBD1, 6 bases. The CDR3 is 15 amino acids. Per the germline V gene, CDR1 is SGHDT and CDR2 is YYEEEE. V was pared by 0 bases and J by 4 bases, with 11 bases between. The CDR3 nucleotides read TGTGCCAGCAGCTTGGGGGGGCCGGGCGGAAACACCATATATTTT. Protein sequence: CASSLGGPGGNTIYF.

The chain is built from TRBV4-1 and TRBJ2-1; possible D gene TRBD2, 6 bases. V gave up 3 bases and J gave up 3 bases, with 9 bases separating them. CDR1 is MGHRA, CDR2 YSYEKL, per germline. CDR3 size: 14 residues. CDR3 nucleotides: TGCGCCAGCAGCCACTTGCGGGACTACAATGAGCAGTTCTTC. Translation gives CASSHLRDYNEQFF.

The chain employs TRBV16 and TRBJ2-2, with 8 bases fitting TRBD1. Germline V lookup: CDR1 KGHSY, CDR2 FQNENV. This CDR3 is 14 amino acids long. V lost 5 bases, J lost 6 bases, and 5 bases stayed unmatched. The CDR3 DNA is TGTGCCAGCAGCGCGGACAGGGAGCCCGGGGAGCTGTTTTTT. Protein sequence: CASSADREPGELFF.

CDR3 in amino acids: CASSPLGGLIETQYF. CDR3 coding DNA: TGTGCCAGCAGCCCCCTAGGAGGGTTGATAGAGACCCAGTACTTC. The V gene is TRBV4-2, the J gene TRBJ2-5; perhaps TRBD2 as D (6 bases). With 4 bases removed from V and 4 bases from J, the gap between germline ends came to 16 bases. Per germline, CDR1 LGHNA and CDR2 YNFKEQ. The CDR3 is 15 amino acids.

The genes are TRBV27 and TRBJ1-5, with 12 bases lining up with TRBD1. Germline CDR1 and CDR2: MNHEY and SMNVEV (reference sequence). This CDR3 region has 19 residues. V trimming: 0 bases; J trimming: 3 bases; junction bases outside the gene matches: 9. The CDR3 loop reads CASSLSDPGQGAYNQPQHF. CDR3 coding DNA: TGTGCCAGCAGTTTATCGGACCCGGGACAGGGGGCTTACAATCAGCCCCAGCATTTT.

The chain has TRBV7-2 and TRBJ2-7; D possibly corresponds to TRBD2 (6 bases). The germline gives CDR1 SGHTA, CDR2 FQGNSA. V shed 5 bases and J shed 2 bases, with 13 bases lying between them. The CDR3 loop spans 14 amino acids. The CDR3 sequence: CASSLRAGTYEQYF. DNA of the CDR3: TGTGCCAGCAGCCTCCGGGCGGGGACCTACGAGCAGTACTTC. Full variable domain (remainder filled in from reference TRBV7-2 and TRBJ2-7): GAGVSQSPSNKVTEKGKDVELRCDPISGHTALYWYRQSLGQGLEFLIYFQGNSAPDKSGLPSDRFSAERTGGSVSTLTIQRTQQEDSAVYLCASSLRAGTYEQYFGPGTRLTVT.

The chain combines TRBV6-1 with TRBJ2-7, with TRBD1 as a possible D gene (5 bases). This CDR3 is built from 15 residues. Per germline, CDR1 MNHNS and CDR2 SASEGT. With 2 bases removed from V and 0 bases from J, the gap between germline ends came to 11 bases. CDR3 amino acids: CASSETTAVSYEQYF. The CDR3 region has the DNA TGTGCCAGCAGTGAAACGACAGCAGTCTCCTACGAGCAGTACTTC.

This clone was seen only once. The chain is built from TRBV5-8 and TRBJ1-2, with D unresolved. V lost 0 bases and J lost 1, with 7 bases in between. The CDR3 is made up of 14 amino acids. The germline gives CDR1 SGHTS, CDR2 YDEGEE. The CDR3 protein is CASSLDLSNYGYTF. The CDR3 coding sequence is TGTGCCAGCAGCTTGGACTTAAGTAACTATGGCTACACCTTC.

CDR3 sequence reads: CASSPLAGTDTQYF. CDR3 DNA: TGTGCCAGCAGCCCACTAGCGGGCACAGATACGCAGTATTTT. This chain joins TRBV7-9 and TRBJ2-3; 8 nucleotides line up with TRBD2. The germline V gene encodes CDR1 SEHNR and CDR2 FQNEAQ (reference sequence). V shed 5 bases, J shed 1 base, and the junction held 2 bases outside the gene matches. This CDR3 region has 14 residues.

The V gene is TRBV29-1, the J gene TRBJ2-3, with no clear D. V was cut by 5 bases and J by 2 bases, with 17 bases left in between. The CDR3 totals 15 residues. Germline V gives CDR1 SQVTM, CDR2 ANQGSEA. For the CDR3, the DNA is TGCAGCGTTCTTCTCCAGCGATCCCTCACAGATACGCAGTATTTT. It codes for CSVLLQRSLTDTQYF.

The chain combines TRBV18 with TRBJ1-1, with a possible D match to TRBD1 (5 bases). The CDR3 length is 16 residues. Trimming cost V 2 bases and J 4 bases, with 17 bases left between them. Germline loops: CDR1 KGHSH, CDR2 LQKENI. CDR3 protein: CASSPDGQGLGTEAFF. In nucleotides, the CDR3 is TGTGCCAGCTCACCAGACGGGCAGGGTTTGGGCACTGAAGCTTTCTTT. The full variable domain, its missing parts supplied by reference TRBV18 and TRBJ1-1, is NAGVMQNPRHLVRRRGQEARLRCSPMKGHSHVYWYRQLPEEGLKFMVYLQKENIIDESGMPKERFSAEFPKEGPSILRIQQVVRGDSAAYFCASSPDGQGLGTEAFFGQGTRLTVV.

V gene TRBV28 combines with J gene TRBJ1-1; no definite D call. Germline assignment: CDR1 MDHEN and CDR2 SYDVKM. V lost 5 bases and J lost 1, with 8 bases in between. The CDR3 covers 13 residues. CDR3 sequence: CASSRDSNTEAFF. CDR3 in DNA: TGTGCCAGCAGTCGGGATTCGAACACTGAAGCTTTCTTT.

CDR3 sequence reads: CASSLGQNSPLHF. The DNA of the CDR3 is TGTGCCAGCAGCCTAGGACAGAATTCACCCCTCCACTTT. This chain connects TRBV7-9 to TRBJ1-6; possible D gene TRBD1, 6 bases. The CDR3 covers 13 residues. Trimming cost V 5 bases and J 7 bases, with 9 bases left between them. The germline gives CDR1 SEHNR, CDR2 FQNEAQ (reference sequence). The variable domain in full, completed from reference TRBV7-9 and TRBJ1-6, reads DTGVSQNPRHKITKRGQNVTFRCDPISEHNRLYWYRQTLGQGPEFLTYFQNEAQLEKSRLLSDRFSAERPKGSFSTLEIQRTEQGDSAMYLCASSLGQNSPLHFGNGTRLTVT.

The gene calls are TRBV9 and TRBJ1-1; no clear D gene. Trimming left V 0 bases short and J 5 bases short, with 11 bases between. The CDR3 consists of 14 residues. Per germline, CDR1 SGDLS and CDR2 YYNGEE. The CDR3 DNA follows: TGTGCCAGCAGCGTAGGACAAATCAATACTGAAGCTTTCTTT. Translated: CASSVGQINTEAFF.

This clone was detected a few times. The chain combines TRBV29-1 with TRBJ1-1, with TRBD1 matching 7 bases. Germline V gene lookup returns CDR1 SQVTM and CDR2 ANQGSEA. Trimming removed 7 bases from V and 6 bases from J; junction bases left unmatched: 11. The CDR3 is made up of 13 amino acids. CDR3 amino acids: CSANSGGYAEAFF. As DNA, the CDR3 is TGCAGCGCTAACTCAGGGGGTTACGCTGAAGCTTTCTTT.

V and J are TRBV19 and TRBJ1-5; D is ambiguous. Germline V gene sequence: CDR1 LNHDA, CDR2 SQIVND (reference sequence). V was trimmed by 1 base and J by 5 bases, leaving 15 bases between them. CDR3 size: 16 residues. The DNA for the CDR3 is TGTGCCAGTAGTATAGGCGGGCAGCCCGGGGATCAGCCCCAGCATTTT. Amino acids: CASSIGGQPGDQPQHF.

The chain has TRBV25-1 and TRBJ2-1; D is perhaps TRBD1 (6 bases). Germline CDR1 MGHDK, CDR2 SYGVNS. Trimming shortened V by 0 bases and J by 6 bases, and 15 bases separated the two germline ends. The CDR3 contains 16 residues. CDR3 in DNA: TGTGCCAGCAGTGAATATAAAGGGACAACCCTCAATGAGCAGTTCTTC. This codes for CASSEYKGTTLNEQFF.

The chain recombines TRBV7-2 with TRBJ1-2; D not certain. From germline, CDR1 is SGHTA and CDR2 FQGNSA. The V end lost 1 base, the J end lost 4 bases, and 7 bases lay between the germline ends. The CDR3 runs 13 residues. The CDR3 loop reads CASSLEAVYGYTF. CDR3 nucleotide sequence: TGTGCCAGCAGCTTAGAGGCGGTCTATGGCTACACCTTC. Full variable domain (rest looked up from reference TRBV7-2 and TRBJ1-2): GAGVSQSPSNKVTEKGKDVELRCDPISGHTALYWYRQSLGQGLEFLIYFQGNSAPDKSGLPSDRFSAERTGGSVSTLTIQRTQQEDSAVYLCASSLEAVYGYTFGSGTRLTVV.